Listed below are T cell receptor beta chains from one sample, sequenced in a study of molecular identifiers for immune sequencing clone quantification. Using its own MiXCR run on the PCR reads, TCRdb lists one record per CDR3 protein. The sample holds 300,000 to 400,000 distinct CDR3 sequences; roughly a fifth are singletons and the top ten take approximately 0.8%. Sequencing used naive CD8+ T cells from blood, with Jurkat cell RNA spiked in. These receptors originate from a human donor in good health. Some libraries in this study had Jurkat cell RNA spiked in. The CDR3 runs from the conserved cysteine through the conserved F or W. D genes are given only for firm matches. Rows may omit the clone size; those that give it use once, few, many or a size class.

V gene,J gene,D gene,clone size,CDR3 protein,CDR3 DNA
TRBV27,TRBJ2-7,.,few,CASSSLNRPYEQYF,TGTGCCAGCAGCTCGTTAAACAGGCCCTACGAGCAGTACTTC
TRBV4-3,TRBJ2-2,.,few,CASSQDWQTNTGELFF,TGCGCCAGCAGCCAAGATTGGCAGACGAACACCGGGGAGCTGTTTTTT
TRBV27,TRBJ2-7,TRBD1,.,CASSLTDRDDEQYF,TGTGCCAGCAGTTTAACGGACAGGGACGACGAGCAGTACTTC
TRBV20-1,TRBJ1-1,.,.,CSAFGGGTEAFF,TGCAGTGCTTTCGGGGGGGGGACTGAAGCTTTCTTT
TRBV6-2/TRBV6-3,TRBJ2-7,TRBD1,few,CAGSYPEDRYSYEQYF,TGTGCCGGCAGTTACCCCGAGGACAGGTACTCCTACGAGCAGTACTTC
TRBV10-3,TRBJ1-1,.,.,CAIRAGMNTEAFF,TGTGCCATCCGTGCGGGGATGAACACTGAAGCTTTCTTT
TRBV14,TRBJ2-2,.,few,CASSQGLHTGELFF,TGTGCCAGCAGCCAAGGACTGCACACCGGGGAGCTGTTTTTT
TRBV19,TRBJ1-5,TRBD1,few,CASSKGGLSNQPQHF,TGTGCCAGTAGTAAAGGGGGCTTAAGCAATCAGCCCCAGCATTTT
TRBV5-1,TRBJ1-1,.,many,CASSSPPSTEAFF,TGCGCCAGCAGCTCCCCCCCGAGCACTGAAGCTTTCTTT
TRBV7-9,TRBJ2-1,TRBD2,.,CASSLERTSGPYNEQFF,TGTGCCAGCAGCTTAGAACGGACTAGCGGGCCCTACAATGAGCAGTTCTTC
TRBV14,TRBJ2-3,TRBD1,many,CASSQEMGQGADTQYF,TGTGCCAGCAGCCAAGAGATGGGACAGGGGGCGGATACGCAGTATTTT
TRBV29-1,TRBJ1-1,.,many,CSVDPGSEAFF,TGCAGCGTTGACCCAGGATCTGAAGCTTTCTTT
TRBV7-6,TRBJ2-1,.,many,CASSTYNEQFF,TGTGCCAGCAGCACTTACAATGAGCAGTTCTTC
TRBV30,TRBJ1-6,.,many,CAWTGDFGSPLHF,TGTGCCTGGACAGGGGATTTCGGTTCACCCCTCCACTTT
TRBV7-8,TRBJ2-5,.,many,CASSFGSEEETQYF,TGTGCCAGCAGTTTTGGGTCCGAGGAAGAGACCCAGTACTTC
TRBV27,TRBJ1-6,.,many,CASSEDRRSPLHF,TGTGCCAGCAGCGAAGACAGGAGGTCACCCCTCCACTTT
TRBV28,TRBJ2-3,TRBD2,.,CASSLGVGTSGMRVDTQYF,TGTGCCAGCAGTTTAGGAGTCGGGACTAGCGGGATGAGGGTGGATACGCAGTATTTT
TRBV7-8,TRBJ2-3,.,many,CASSQLGGVGTDTQYF,TGTGCCAGCAGCCAGCTTGGGGGTGTCGGCACAGATACGCAGTATTTT
TRBV24-1,TRBJ2-7,.,many,CATNPRVSYEQYF,TGTGCCACCAACCCCAGGGTCTCCTACGAGCAGTACTTC
TRBV6-2/TRBV6-3,TRBJ2-3,.,.,CASSYQQGTDTQYF,TGTGCCAGCAGTTACCAACAGGGTACAGATACGCAGTATTTT
TRBV11-2,TRBJ1-1,.,.,CASSLGEETLNTEAFF,TGTGCCAGCAGCTTAGGTGAGGAGACACTGAACACTGAAGCTTTCTTT
TRBV7-9,TRBJ1-6,.,many,CASSTSTEPNSPLHF,TGTGCCAGCAGCACTTCGACAGAACCTAATTCACCCCTCCACTTT
TRBV2,TRBJ2-3,.,many,CASSESGTDTQYF,TGTGCCAGCAGTGAATCCGGCACAGATACGCAGTATTTT
TRBV28,TRBJ2-5,.,many,CASRSLMRPQETQYF,TGTGCCAGCCGAAGTTTAATGCGCCCCCAAGAGACCCAGTACTTC
TRBV6-5,TRBJ2-6,.,many,CASSYSKSEPGANVLTF,TGTGCCAGCAGTTACTCGAAGTCTGAGCCTGGGGCCAACGTCCTGACTTTC
TRBV30,TRBJ2-3,.,.,CAWSRDRDDLTDTQYF,TGTGCCTGGAGTCGAGACCGGGACGACCTCACAGATACGCAGTATTTT
TRBV5-5,TRBJ2-3,TRBD2,many,CASSVWSGGEDTQYF,TGTGCCAGCAGCGTCTGGAGCGGGGGAGAAGATACGCAGTATTTT
TRBV2,TRBJ2-7,.,.,CASGQTPPRYEQYF,TGTGCCAGCGGACAGACACCTCCCCGCTACGAGCAGTACTTC
TRBV4-1,TRBJ1-2,.,many,CASSQVTRTLPNYGYTF,TGCGCCAGCAGCCAAGTGACAAGGACATTGCCTAACTATGGCTACACCTTC
TRBV20-1,TRBJ2-3,.,.,CSATDSLTSTDTQYF,TGCAGTGCTACAGACAGTCTTACTAGCACAGATACGCAGTATTTT
TRBV6-5,TRBJ2-2,.,.,CASRMQGTERALGTLFF,TGTGCCAGCAGAATGCAGGGGACGGAACGGGCTCTCGGGACGCTGTTTTTT
TRBV27,TRBJ2-3,TRBD2,.,CASSPQGAGGPDTQYF,TGTGCCAGCAGTCCTCAGGGAGCGGGGGGCCCAGATACGCAGTATTTT
TRBV5-8,TRBJ1-1,.,.,CASSLYGTSTEVFF,TGTGCCAGCAGCTTGTACGGGACAAGCACTGAAGTTTTCTTT
TRBV5-6,TRBJ2-7,.,many,CASSLRADYEQYF,TGTGCCAGCAGCTTGCGTGCCGACTACGAGCAGTACTTC
TRBV6-1,TRBJ1-5,.,many,CASSETGTTHQPQHF,TGTGCCAGCAGTGAAACCGGGACAACACATCAGCCCCAGCATTTT
TRBV27,TRBJ1-6,.,many,CASSPDGGSPLHF,TGTGCCAGCAGTCCCGACGGGGGATCACCCCTCCACTTT
TRBV5-5,TRBJ2-5,TRBD2,many,CASSLDKPGLAGGSKTQYF,TGTGCCAGCAGCTTGGACAAACCGGGACTAGCGGGAGGTTCCAAGACCCAGTACTTC
TRBV5-1,TRBJ2-5,.,many,CASSLDGADQETQYF,TGCGCCAGCAGCTTGGATGGCGCGGACCAAGAGACCCAGTACTTC
TRBV20-1,TRBJ2-3,.,.,CSARDHLSGTTDTQYF,TGCAGTGCTAGAGACCACCTCAGCGGCACCACAGATACGCAGTATTTT
TRBV29-1,TRBJ2-3,.,many,CSVEERGTSTDTQYF,TGCAGCGTTGAAGAAAGGGGGACTAGCACAGATACGCAGTATTTT
TRBV20-1,TRBJ2-3,TRBD2,many,CSARGWSGIRTDTQYF,TGCAGTGCCCGAGGTTGGAGCGGGATTCGCACAGATACGCAGTATTTT
TRBV4-3,TRBJ2-3,.,once,CASNQFGPLSSSTDTQYF,TGCGCCAGCAACCAATTCGGGCCTCTTTCGTCTAGCACAGATACGCAGTATTTT
TRBV18,TRBJ2-5,TRBD2,.,CASSTTTGGQETQYF,TGTGCCAGCTCCACCACCACGGGGGGGCAAGAGACCCAGTACTTC
TRBV7-9,TRBJ2-3,.,many,CASSDTRSALGADTQYF,TGTGCCAGCAGCGACACCCGTAGCGCCCTTGGGGCAGATACGCAGTATTTT
TRBV4-3,TRBJ1-5,.,.,CASSQDWGTSDQPQHF,TGCGCCAGCAGCCAAGATTGGGGGACCAGCGATCAGCCCCAGCATTTT
TRBV4-3,TRBJ1-1,.,many,CASSQGVEREYTEAFF,TGCGCCAGCAGCCAAGGGGTCGAAAGGGAGTACACTGAAGCTTTCTTT
TRBV11-2,TRBJ2-7,.,.,CASGLAPPSGFSYEQYF,TGTGCCAGCGGCTTAGCTCCCCCCAGCGGGTTCTCCTACGAGCAGTACTTC
TRBV20-1,TRBJ2-7,TRBD2,many,CSAGTSGGYEQYF,TGCAGTGCTGGGACTAGCGGGGGCTACGAGCAGTACTTC
TRBV20-1,TRBJ1-6,.,many,CSARSGGSTYNSPLHF,TGCAGTGCTAGGAGTGGCGGCAGCACCTATAATTCACCCCTCCACTTT
TRBV13,TRBJ2-7,TRBD1,many,CASSLVGTGGTEQYF,TGTGCCAGCAGCTTAGTCGGGACAGGGGGCACCGAGCAGTACTTC
TRBV6-4,TRBJ1-1,.,.,CASSRGGGDTEAFF,TGTGCCAGCAGCCGGGGAGGGGGGGACACTGAAGCTTTCTTT
TRBV4-2,TRBJ1-5,.,few,CASSQEGSLVINQPQHF,TGTGCCAGCAGCCAAGAGGGTAGCCTCGTTATTAATCAGCCCCAGCATTTT
TRBV5-1,TRBJ2-4,.,many,CASSPAGVVAKNIQYF,TGCGCCAGCAGCCCGGCTGGGGTGGTTGCCAAAAACATTCAGTACTTC
TRBV6-1,TRBJ2-3,.,many,CASIQGMGTDTQYF,TGTGCCAGCATCCAGGGGATGGGCACAGATACGCAGTATTTT